Following are 12 T cell receptor beta chains from one sample sequenced in a study of blood T cell dynamics during melanoma immunotherapy. Sequencing was performed with immunoSEQ multiplex PCR; in TCRdb, only in-frame clones are kept and a portion is missing. The table has some 6,700 clones, about 88% seen once; the top ten hold about 33%. Regarding time point: week 3, after first cycle of checkpoint inhibitor. Specimen: blood, collected from a patient treated with checkpoint blockade. The receptors were gathered from a human donor with melanoma. Some clones in this sample may be carry-over from other donors' samples.

Only one count was recorded for this clone. The J gene is TRBJ1-5, the V gene TRBV6-1; possible D gene TRBD1, 5 bases. CDR3 length: 13 amino acids. Germline V gene lookup returns CDR1 MNHNS and CDR2 SASEGT. V gave up 6 bases and J gave up 3 bases, with 9 bases separating them. This chain's CDR3 is CASSHGTNQPQHF. The CDR3 bases are TGTGCCAGCAGCCACGGGACCAATCAGCCCCAGCATTTT.

This clone is a singleton in its sample. The chain joins TRBV5-1 to TRBJ2-5, with TRBD1 identical over 8 bases. CDR1 SGHRS and CDR2 YFSETQ come from the germline V gene. The CDR3 spans 15 residues. V lost 0 bases and J lost 5; bases outside the gene matches: 6. The CDR3: CASSLGTGLGETQYF. Here the CDR3 DNA reads TGCGCCAGCAGCTTGGGGACAGGGTTGGGGGAGACCCAGTACTTC.

The chain joins TRBV7-9 to TRBJ2-2; unclear D gene. The CDR3 runs to 13 residues. The germline V gene encodes CDR1 SEHNR and CDR2 FQNEAQ (reference sequence). Deletions cut 5 bases from V and 5 bases from J, with 9 bases between. The CDR3 nucleotides are TGTGCCAGCAGCGTGACGGAGACCGGGGAGCTGTTTTTT. Translation: CASSVTETGELFF. The variable domain in full, with the rest retrieved from reference TRBV7-9 and TRBJ2-2, is DTGVSQNPRHKITKRGQNVTFRCDPISEHNRLYWYRQTLGQGPEFLTYFQNEAQLEKSRLLSDRFSAERPKGSFSTLEIQRTEQGDSAMYLCASSVTETGELFFGEGSRLTVL.

This chain connects TRBV7-2 to TRBJ1-6; the D gene is possibly TRBD1 (6 bases). V was clipped by 5 bases and J by 7 bases, with 9 bases between them. Per the germline V gene, CDR1 is SGHTA and CDR2 is FQGNSA. CDR3 length equals 13 residues. The CDR3 DNA is TGTGCCAGCAGCACCGGACAGAATTCACCCCTCCACTTT. Translating gives CASSTGQNSPLHF. Variable domain in full (rest from reference TRBV7-2 and TRBJ1-6): GAGVSQSPSNKVTEKGKDVELRCDPISGHTALYWYRQSLGQGLEFLIYFQGNSAPDKSGLPSDRFSAERTGGSVSTLTIQRTQQEDSAVYLCASSTGQNSPLHFGNGTRLTVT.

J is TRBJ1-2 and V is TRBV5-1; 9 bases line up with TRBD1. V trimming: 3 bases; J trimming: 6 bases; junction bases outside the gene matches: 9. The CDR3 has 15 amino acids. Germline V gene sequence: CDR1 SGHRS, CDR2 YFSETQ. Here the CDR3 reads CASSWGTGRSNGYTF. In nucleotides, the CDR3 is TGCGCCAGCAGCTGGGGGACAGGGAGATCAAATGGCTACACCTTC.

The V gene is TRBV5-3, the J gene TRBJ2-7, with D tentatively TRBD1 or TRBD2 (6 bases each). TRBV5-3 is labeled an ORF, and its function is uncertain. The CDR3 loop spans 14 amino acids. Trimming removed 6 bases from V and 2 bases from J, with 15 bases in between. The chain's CDR3 is CARISKEGAYEQYF. CDR3 nucleotide sequence: TGTGCCAGAATCTCGAAGGAGGGGGCCTACGAGCAGTACTTC.

This chain uses TRBV4-2 with TRBJ2-7; D is uncertain. The CDR3 contains 12 residues. Germline V gene data show CDR1 as LGHNA and CDR2 as YNFKEQ. Trimming took off 5 bases at V and 3 bases at J, with 8 bases between the two ends. In nucleotides, the CDR3 is TGTGCCAGCAGCTTAACGAACTACGAGCAGTACTTC. Its translation is CASSLTNYEQYF.

The CDR3 nucleotides are TGTGCTAGTCAGGACAGGGGAAGGAATGAGCAGTTCTTC. Protein: CASQDRGRNEQFF. This rearrangement joins TRBV12-5 to TRBJ2-1, with 9 bases lining up with TRBD1. The germline gives CDR1 LGHNT, CDR2 FRNRAP. The CDR3 is 13 amino acids. The J segment lost 7 bases and the V segment lost 8 bases, leaving 6 bases of the junction unmatched.

Regarding this clone: A far larger clone lies a single base away; this is likely a read error. This sequence joins TRBV4-3 and TRBJ2-7; a weak D match, TRBD1 (5 bases). The CDR3 runs 14 residues. The germline V gene encodes CDR1 LGHNA and CDR2 YSLEER. Trimming pared 6 bases from V and 3 bases from J, leaving 15 bases between. The CDR3 DNA reads TGCGCCAGCAGTTTAGGGCAGGGTGACTACGAGCAGTACTTC. This sequence encodes CASSLGQGDYEQYF.

The gene calls are TRBV4-1 and TRBJ1-1; D gene unclear. V was clipped by 0 bases and J by 10 bases, with 15 bases between them. The CDR3 runs 14 residues. The germline V gene has CDR1 MGHRA and CDR2 YSYEKL. The DNA for the CDR3 is TGCGCCAGCAGCCAAGACCCCGTCAGCTATCTAGCTTTCTTT. Encoded protein: CASSQDPVSYLAFF.

The chain combines TRBV7-2 with TRBJ1-1, with TRBD1 as a possible D gene (5 bases). Trimming took off 1 base at V and 12 bases at J, with 12 bases between the two ends. CDR1 and CDR2 (germline): SGHTA, FQGNSA. This CDR3 comprises 12 residues. For the CDR3, the DNA is TGTGCCAGCAGCTTAGAACACTCGGACACTTTCTTT. Its translation: CASSLEHSDTFF.

The CDR3 DNA sequence: TGCGCCAGCAGCTTCGACCTCAATCAGCCCCAGCATTTT. This sequence encodes CASSFDLNQPQHF. The V call is TRBV5-1, the J call TRBJ1-5; no definite D call. V was shortened by 2 bases and J by 3 bases, with 6 bases between the two germline ends. The germline V gene encodes CDR1 SGHRS and CDR2 YFSETQ. The CDR3 sequence is 13 residues long.